This T cell receptor (beta chain) came from a study of immune characterization of retroperitoneal liposarcoma (dated by TCRdb to about 2019). Library creation used PCR. Sequencing was performed on a NextSeq 500. TCRdb reran the public reads through fastp at Q25 and MiXCR, keeping productive beta chains. CDR3 protein sequences are deduplicated, and each keeps its most common genes and DNA. The sample data list around 19,000 distinct CDR3 sequences, and around 38% of these were observed just once. Clones ranked in the top ten supply roughly 7.3% of the sample. Concerning this clonotype: Its antigen has not been determined. Per-base quality was not reported, and no clone a single base away is much larger than it.

The sample consisted of blood. This clonotype was obtained from a male donor with retroperitoneal liposarcoma.

The CDR3 region: CATSVGGRETQYF. The DNA is TGTGCCACCAGTGTCGGCGGGAGAGAGACCCAGTACTTC. Recombination connected TRBV24-1 to TRBJ2-4, with 7 junctional bases fitting TRBD2. The J call may be in error: the DNA end matches TRBJ2-5 better. Spanning cysteine to phenylalanine, the CDR3 consists of 13 amino acids. The CDR3 DNA has 39 bases and is translated from base 1. The germline V gene gives CDR1 as KGHDR and CDR2 as SFDVKD.